These 14 T cell receptor beta chains came from one sample sequenced in a study of control samples from healthy donors and cancer patients. Profiled with immunoSEQ multiplex PCR; TCRdb holds only in-frame clones, not every one. The profile shows about 84,000 clones, 91% of them singletons. The specimen sequenced was blood. The receptor source for this set is a man aged 45-65 years in good health.

The chain uses TRBV11-2 and TRBJ2-7, with D tentatively TRBD1 (5 bases). Germline V gives CDR1 SGHAT, CDR2 FQNNGV. Trimming removed 4 bases at V and 7 bases at J, with 14 bases between. This CDR3 contains 13 residues. CDR3 in DNA: TGTGCCAGCAGCTCTTGGCAGGGTGGAGAGCAGTACTTC. This gives the protein CASSSWQGGEQYF. Filled out from reference TRBV11-2 and TRBJ2-7, the complete variable domain reads EAGVAQSPRYKIIEKRQSVAFWCNPISGHATLYWYQQILGQGPKLLIQFQNNGVVDDSQLPKDRFSAERLKGVDSTLKIQPAKLEDSAVYLCASSSWQGGEQYFGPGTRLTVT.

The chain is built from TRBV5-6 and TRBJ2-7, with a possible D match to TRBD1 (5 bases). Germline values: CDR1 SGHDT, CDR2 YYEEEE. This CDR3 has 15 amino acids. Trimming left V 4 bases short and J 5 bases short, with 19 bases between. The CDR3 protein is CASSRVRGNFHEQYF. For the CDR3, the DNA is TGTGCCAGCAGCCGAGTTAGGGGAAATTTTCACGAGCAGTACTTC.

V usage is TRBV11-2 and J usage is TRBJ1-5; a possible D gene is TRBD1 (5 bases). CDR3 length equals 14 residues. Trimming removed 1 base at V and 7 bases at J, with 11 bases between. Germline V gene lookup returns CDR1 SGHAT and CDR2 FQNNGV. The CDR3 region has the DNA TGTGCCAGCAGCTTAGGGCCCCAGGGACAGCCCCAGCATTTT. Protein product: CASSLGPQGQPQHF.

V gene TRBV5-7 combines with J gene TRBJ2-7; D unclear. TRBV5-7 is reported as an ORF; its role is uncertain. CDR3 length equals 12 residues. Trimming cost V 2 bases and J 2 bases, with 5 bases left between them. As DNA, the CDR3 is TGTGCCAGCAGCTTTGACCCCTACGAGCAGTACTTC. As protein: CASSFDPYEQYF.

The chain combines TRBV19 with TRBJ2-4; D not resolved. Germline CDR1 reads LNHDA; CDR2 reads SQIVND (reference sequence). The CDR3 runs to 15 residues. V lost 6 bases to trimming and J lost 8 bases, with 20 bases between them. This chain's CDR3 is CASRSGPPSLDIQYF. For the CDR3, the DNA is TGTGCCAGTAGGTCCGGACCACCATCATTAGACATTCAGTACTTC.

This clone was observed a handful of times. This sequence joins TRBV6-5 and TRBJ1-5, with D maybe TRBD1 (5 bases). This CDR3 is 14 amino acids long. Trimming took off 0 bases at V and 5 bases at J, with 8 bases between the two ends. CDR1 is MNHEY and CDR2 is SVGAGI in the germline V gene. CDR3 DNA sequence: TGTGCCAGCAGTTACTCGCCGGGGCATCAGCCCCAGCATTTT. It translates to CASSYSPGHQPQHF.

The V call is TRBV6-1, the J call TRBJ1-5; no firm D call. The CDR3 is made up of 15 amino acids. Germline CDR1 reads MNHNS; CDR2 reads SASEGT. V dropped 2 bases and J dropped 0 bases, with 8 bases sitting between them. CDR3 DNA: TGTGCCAGCAGTGAACAGTCGTTTAGCAATCAGCCCCAGCATTTT. Its translation is CASSEQSFSNQPQHF.

The rearrangement joins TRBV19 to TRBJ2-1; D possibly corresponds to TRBD1 (5 bases). Germline V gene lookup returns CDR1 LNHDA and CDR2 SQIVND (reference sequence). V dropped 6 bases and J dropped 8 bases, with 8 bases sitting between them. The CDR3 runs 11 residues. The CDR3 DNA sequence: TGTGCCAGTAGCCAGGGATATGAGCAGTTCTTC. As protein: CASSQGYEQFF.

The chain joins TRBV24-1 to TRBJ1-2; no clear D. This CDR3 is 12 amino acids long. V was shortened by 2 bases and J by 4 bases, with 4 bases between the two germline ends. Germline V lookup: CDR1 KGHDR, CDR2 SFDVKD. The CDR3 reads CATSDYSYGYTF. CDR3 DNA: TGTGCCACCAGTGATTATTCCTATGGCTACACCTTC.

This chain uses TRBV6-2 or TRBV6-3 with TRBJ2-3; 10 bases align to TRBD2. V lost 4 bases, J lost 0 bases, and 7 bases stayed unmatched. The CDR3 is made up of 17 amino acids. Germline-derived CDR1 and CDR2 are MNHEY and SVGEGT. DNA of the CDR3: TGTGCCAGCAGTTCCCCAGGTAGCGGGAGGAGCACAGATACGCAGTATTTT. This sequence encodes CASSSPGSGRSTDTQYF.

The rearrangement uses TRBV24-1 and TRBJ2-1; D remains unclear. The CDR3 is 13 amino acids. Between the trimmed V and J ends, which lost 5 bases and 8 bases, there was a span of 12 bases. In germline, CDR1 is KGHDR, CDR2 SFDVKD. CDR3 sequence (DNA): TGTGCCACCAGTGGCCCGAATGCGGATGAGCAGTTCTTC. Translating it yields CATSGPNADEQFF.

The V call is TRBV9, the J call TRBJ1-2; D call uncertain. V was trimmed by 0 bases and J by 8 bases, leaving 11 bases between them. CDR3 length equals 13 residues. The V gene's germline CDR1 is SGDLS and CDR2 YYNGEE. CDR3 nucleotide sequence: TGTGCCAGCAGCGTAGCAGATCTTGGGGGCTACACCTTC. It encodes CASSVADLGGYTF.

This chain uses TRBV10-3 with TRBJ2-7; perhaps D is TRBD1 or TRBD2 (5 bases each). The CDR3 consists of 11 residues. Trimming took off 6 bases at V and 6 bases at J, with 9 bases between the two ends. The germline CDR1 and CDR2 sequences are ENHRY and SYGVKD. The CDR3 loop is CAISQGREQYF. In nucleotides, the CDR3 is TGTGCCATCAGCCAGGGACGCGAGCAGTACTTC.

The rearrangement uses TRBV7-9 and TRBJ2-1; 8 nucleotides agree with TRBD1. Germline V lookup: CDR1 SEHNR, CDR2 FQNEAQ (reference sequence). Unmatched junction bases numbered 6, after V lost 4 bases and J lost 4 bases. This CDR3 comprises 15 residues. The CDR3 DNA follows: TGTGCCAGCAGCTCGCCAGGGGGCTATTACAATGAGCAGTTCTTC. Amino acids: CASSSPGGYYNEQFF.